A selection of T cell receptor beta chains follows, all from one sample in a study of cytomegalovirus exposure and HLA in healthy donors. Using immunoSEQ multiplex PCR, the repertoire was profiled, and TCRdb retains in-frame clones only, with some absent. The table includes tens of thousands of clones, roughly 77% detected once. Sequencing used PBMCs. These receptors came from a man aged 55-75 years in good health and CMV-seronegative. CDR3s include the opening cysteine and the closing phenylalanine or tryptophan. A D gene is named only where the DNA matches it firmly. A row's size may be missing; if present it is once, few, many or a size class.

CDR3 DNA,CDR3 protein,V gene,clone size,J gene,D gene
TGTGCCAGAAGAAAGGCAGGGGTTGGCTACACCTTC,CARRKAGVGYTF,TRBV5-3,many,TRBJ1-2,.
TGTGCCAGCAGCCTTTACCCCAATGGACAGTACGACTATGGCTACACCTTC,CASSLYPNGQYDYGYTF,TRBV7-9,.,TRBJ1-2,.
TGTGCCTGGAGTGTACCTTCCGGACAGGGAAGCAATCAGCCCCAGCATTTT,CAWSVPSGQGSNQPQHF,TRBV30,few,TRBJ1-5,TRBD1
TGTGCCACCAGCAGAAGGGGCTCTGGAAACACCATATATTTT,CATSRRGSGNTIYF,TRBV15,.,TRBJ1-3,.
TGTGCCAGCAGCCGGAGGGCGGTCTCCTACAATGAGCAGTTCTTC,CASSRRAVSYNEQFF,TRBV5-6,few,TRBJ2-1,.
TGTGCCAGCAGCCAGGGGACTACCTCCACAGATACGCAGTATTTT,CASSQGTTSTDTQYF,TRBV14,.,TRBJ2-3,TRBD2
TGTGCCAGCAGCGTAGGGGCTAGCGGGGGAGCGGATAATGAGCAGTTCTTC,CASSVGASGGADNEQFF,TRBV9,.,TRBJ2-1,TRBD2
TGTGCCAGCATCAAGAGCGGGGGCCGGGGCTGGGGAGAGACCCAGTACTTC,CASIKSGGRGWGETQYF,TRBV5-6,.,TRBJ2-5,TRBD2
TGTGCCAGCAGCTACCCGGACAGGGGGTTGTATGGCTACACCTTC,CASSYPDRGLYGYTF,TRBV7-9,.,TRBJ1-2,TRBD1
TGTGCCAGCAGGTGGGACTCCTCCTACGAGCAGTACTTC,CASRWDSSYEQYF,TRBV6-5,few,TRBJ2-7,.
TGTGCCAGCAGCTGGGACTCTCTATCGAGGGAGCAGTACTTC,CASSWDSLSREQYF,TRBV5-5,.,TRBJ2-7,.
TGTGCCAGCAGCCCGGCGGGGATCTCCTACAATGAGCAGTTCTTC,CASSPAGISYNEQFF,TRBV7-8,.,TRBJ2-1,.
TGTGCCAGCAGCCCCAGGGGGTATAGCAATCAGCCCCAGCATTTT,CASSPRGYSNQPQHF,TRBV6-5,.,TRBJ1-5,TRBD1
TGTGCCAGCGGGACAGCGGTCAAAACCCTAAACTATGGCTACACCTTC,CASGTAVKTLNYGYTF,TRBV19,.,TRBJ1-2,TRBD1
TGTGCCTGCGAACAGGGGAATCAGCCCCAGCATTTT,CACEQGNQPQHF,TRBV30,few,TRBJ1-5,TRBD1
TGTGCCTGGACTGAAGGACAGGGGGCTCGAGAGACCCAGTACTTC,CAWTEGQGARETQYF,TRBV30,.,TRBJ2-5,TRBD1
TGTGCCAGCAGTGCCGGACCCCAGCGGGAGACCCAGTACTTC,CASSAGPQRETQYF,TRBV2,.,TRBJ2-5,.
TGTGCCAGCAACTTAGATCCCGTGAACACCGGGGAGCTGTTTTTT,CASNLDPVNTGELFF,TRBV11-3,.,TRBJ2-2,.
TGTGCCAGTAGCCCCACGGGGGGGTTAAACTATGGCTACACCTTC,CASSPTGGLNYGYTF,TRBV19,.,TRBJ1-2,.
TGTGCCAGTAGTTCCTCCGGGACAGGGTTACCAGAGACCCAGTACTTC,CASSSSGTGLPETQYF,TRBV19,.,TRBJ2-5,TRBD1
TGTGCCAGCAGCCGGACAGGGGGAGGTGAAAAACTGTTTTTT,CASSRTGGGEKLFF,TRBV9,.,TRBJ1-4,TRBD1
TGTGCCAGCAGCCCACAGGCCAGGAACACTGAAGCTTTCTTT,CASSPQARNTEAFF,TRBV11-2,.,TRBJ1-1,.
TGTGCCAGTAGTATAGGGGGGACTTTTAACTACGAGCAGTACTTC,CASSIGGTFNYEQYF,TRBV19,.,TRBJ2-7,.
TGTGCCTGGACTCGAGGGCCCAACCTGGGTGAAGCTTTCTTT,CAWTRGPNLGEAFF,TRBV30,few,TRBJ1-1,.
TGTGCCAGTAGCCCGCGGGACAGGGAAAACATTCAGTACTTC,CASSPRDRENIQYF,TRBV19,few,TRBJ2-4,TRBD1
TGTGCCAGCAGCCACCCCTTGGGGGGGAAGAACACCGGGGAGCTGTTTTTT,CASSHPLGGKNTGELFF,TRBV14,.,TRBJ2-2,TRBD2
TGTGCCAGCAGCGTAGTACCTAGCGGCAGCTCCTACAATGAGCAGTTCTTC,CASSVVPSGSSYNEQFF,TRBV9,.,TRBJ2-1,TRBD2
TGTGCCAGCAGCCCTAGCGGGGGCTACAATGAGCAGTTCTTC,CASSPSGGYNEQFF,TRBV9,few,TRBJ2-1,TRBD2